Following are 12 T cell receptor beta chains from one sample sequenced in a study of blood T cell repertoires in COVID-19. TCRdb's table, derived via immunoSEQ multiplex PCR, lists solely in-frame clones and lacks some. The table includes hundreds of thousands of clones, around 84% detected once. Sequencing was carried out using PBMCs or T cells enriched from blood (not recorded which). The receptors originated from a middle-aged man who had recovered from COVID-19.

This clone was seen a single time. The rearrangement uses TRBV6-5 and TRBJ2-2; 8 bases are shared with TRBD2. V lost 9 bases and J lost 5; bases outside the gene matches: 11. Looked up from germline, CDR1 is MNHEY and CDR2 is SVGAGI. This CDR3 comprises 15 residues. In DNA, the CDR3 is TGTGCCAGTAAAGCCGGGACTAGGACAACCGGGGAGCTGTTTTTT. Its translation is CASKAGTRTTGELFF.

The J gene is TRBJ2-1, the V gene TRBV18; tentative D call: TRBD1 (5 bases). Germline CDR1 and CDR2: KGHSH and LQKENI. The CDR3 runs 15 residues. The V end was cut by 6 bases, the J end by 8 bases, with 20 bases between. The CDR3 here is CASSPLGQQRDEQFF. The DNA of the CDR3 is TGTGCCAGCTCCCCTCTGGGGCAGCAAAGGGATGAGCAGTTCTTC.

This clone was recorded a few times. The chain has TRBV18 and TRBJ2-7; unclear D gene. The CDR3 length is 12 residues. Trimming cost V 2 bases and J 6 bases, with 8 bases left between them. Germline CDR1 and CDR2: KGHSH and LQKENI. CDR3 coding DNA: TGTGCCAGCTCACCAAATATATTCGAGCAGTACTTC. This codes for CASSPNIFEQYF.

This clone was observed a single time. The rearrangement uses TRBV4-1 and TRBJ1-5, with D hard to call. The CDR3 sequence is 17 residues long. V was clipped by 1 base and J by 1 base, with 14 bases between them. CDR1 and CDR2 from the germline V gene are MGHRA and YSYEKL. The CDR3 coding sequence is TGCGCCAGCAGCCAAGTTCGAGGGCCTACGAGCAATCAGCCCCAGCATTTT. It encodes CASSQVRGPTSNQPQHF.

In DNA, the CDR3 is TGTGCCAGCAGCCCTTTTGGGCTGCTCCAAGAGACCCAGTACTTC. Protein product: CASSPFGLLQETQYF. This chain links TRBV9 with TRBJ2-5, with D unclear. The ends were cut back, 4 bases at V and 1 base at J, with 14 bases in the middle. The CDR3 has 15 amino acids. Germline V gene lookup returns CDR1 SGDLS and CDR2 YYNGEE.

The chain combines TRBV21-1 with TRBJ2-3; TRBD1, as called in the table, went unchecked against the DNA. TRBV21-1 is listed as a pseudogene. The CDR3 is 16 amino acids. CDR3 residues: CANRDSGLSRTDTQYF. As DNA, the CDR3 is TGTGCCAACCGGGACAGCGGACTTTCAAGAACCGATACGCAGTATTTT.

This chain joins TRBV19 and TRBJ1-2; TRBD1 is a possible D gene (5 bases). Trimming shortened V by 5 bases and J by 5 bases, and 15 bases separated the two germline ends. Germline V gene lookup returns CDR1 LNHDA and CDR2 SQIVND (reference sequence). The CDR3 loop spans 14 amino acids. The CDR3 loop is CASSQDMGTYGYTF. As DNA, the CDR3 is TGTGCCAGTAGTCAGGACATGGGAACTTATGGCTACACCTTC.

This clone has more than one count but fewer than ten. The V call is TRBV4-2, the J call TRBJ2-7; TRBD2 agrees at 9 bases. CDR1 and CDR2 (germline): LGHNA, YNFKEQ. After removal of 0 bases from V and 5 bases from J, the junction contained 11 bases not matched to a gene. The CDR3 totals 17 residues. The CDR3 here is CASSQDGPSGMVDEQYF. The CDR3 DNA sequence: TGTGCCAGCAGCCAAGATGGTCCTAGCGGGATGGTGGACGAGCAGTACTTC.

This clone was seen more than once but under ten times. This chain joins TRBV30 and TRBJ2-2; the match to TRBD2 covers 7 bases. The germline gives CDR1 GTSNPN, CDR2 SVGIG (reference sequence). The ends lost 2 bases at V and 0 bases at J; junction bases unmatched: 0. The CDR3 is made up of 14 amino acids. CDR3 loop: CAWSSGTNTGELFF. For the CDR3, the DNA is TGTGCCTGGAGTAGCGGGACGAACACCGGGGAGCTGTTTTTT.

The CDR3 nucleotides read TGTGCCAGCAGCGCCAGCGGACAGGAGGGGTATGGCTACACCTTC. This gives the protein CASSASGQEGYGYTF. The chain uses TRBV7-8 and TRBJ1-2, with 7 bases aligning to TRBD1. The junction had 11 bases not matched to a gene; V was cut back by 5 bases and J by 5 bases. The CDR3 consists of 15 residues. CDR1 and CDR2 (germline): SGHVS, FQNEAQ.

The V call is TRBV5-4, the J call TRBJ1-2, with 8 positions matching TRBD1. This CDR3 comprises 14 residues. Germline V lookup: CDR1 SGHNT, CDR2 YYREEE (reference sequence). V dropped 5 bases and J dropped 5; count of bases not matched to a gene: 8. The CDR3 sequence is CASRNDRGRYGYTF. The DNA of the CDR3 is TGTGCCAGCAGGAACGACAGGGGCAGATATGGCTACACCTTC.

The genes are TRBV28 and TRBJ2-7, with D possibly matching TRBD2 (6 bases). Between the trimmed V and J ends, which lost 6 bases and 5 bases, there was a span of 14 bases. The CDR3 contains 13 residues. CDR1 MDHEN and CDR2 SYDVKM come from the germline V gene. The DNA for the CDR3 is TGTGCCAGCAGCCTGACTAGAGTAAACGAGCAGTACTTC. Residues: CASSLTRVNEQYF.